The 32 T cell receptor beta chains in this list originate from one sample, sequenced in a study of cytomegalovirus exposure and HLA in healthy donors. The primer mix had 60 Vbeta and 13 Jbeta primers. Sequenced by immunoSEQ multiplex PCR; TCRdb stores in-frame clones only, minus some. The table has some 190,000 clones, 85% seen once. The sequencing sample was made of PBMCs. The receptor source for this set is a boy aged 2 to 10 in good health and CMV-seronegative.

The chain carries TRBV13 and TRBJ1-4; 10 positions agree with TRBD1. Germline V CDR1 and CDR2: PRHDT, FYEKMQ (reference sequence). The length of the CDR3 is 15 residues. J was trimmed by 10 bases and V by 2 bases; bases with no gene match: 7. In nucleotides, the CDR3 is TGTGCCAGCAGCTTACGGGACAGGGGTGGGGGAAAACTGTTTTTT. As protein: CASSLRDRGGGKLFF.

V and J are TRBV6-1 and TRBJ1-4; 9 nucleotides match TRBD1. The junction had 5 bases not matched to a gene; V was cut back by 4 bases and J by 8 bases. Looked up from germline, CDR1 is MNHNS and CDR2 is SASEGT. CDR3 size: 14 residues. The CDR3 nucleotides are TGTGCCAGCAGTGGGACAGGGGTCAGCGAAAAACTGTTTTTT. Translated: CASSGTGVSEKLFF.

The chain has TRBV30 and TRBJ1-2; D perhaps matches TRBD1 (6 bases). Per germline, CDR1 GTSNPN and CDR2 SVGIG (reference sequence). Between the trimmed V and J ends, which lost 4 bases and 8 bases, there was a span of 17 bases. This CDR3 comprises 13 residues. CDR3 nucleotides: TGTGCCTGGATGAAAGGGGGTTATCTCGGCTACACCTTC. Amino acid sequence: CAWMKGGYLGYTF. Variable domain in full (rest from reference TRBV30 and TRBJ1-2): SQTIHQWPATLVQPVGSPLSLECTVEGTSNPNLYWYRQAAGRGLQLLFYSVGIGQISSEVPQNLSASRPQDRQFILSSKKLLLSDSGFYLCAWMKGGYLGYTFGSGTRLTVV.

The chain links TRBV27 to TRBJ2-1; 9 nucleotides match TRBD2. Germline assignment: CDR1 MNHEY and CDR2 SMNVEV (reference sequence). This CDR3 is built from 15 residues. Germline trimming cut 1 base from V and 7 bases from J; bases unmatched to any gene: 5. The CDR3 nucleotides read TGTGCCAGCAGTTTATTAGCGGGAGCGGGTAATGAGCAGTTCTTC. Encoded protein: CASSLLAGAGNEQFF.

This clone was detected a few times. This sequence joins TRBV25-1 and TRBJ1-5; the D is unclear. Germline V gene lookup returns CDR1 MGHDK and CDR2 SYGVNS. The CDR3 runs to 12 residues. Trimming stripped 9 bases from V and 0 bases from J, with 6 bases between. CDR3 region: CARGDSNQPQHF. In DNA form, the CDR3 reads TGTGCCAGGGGAGATAGCAATCAGCCCCAGCATTTT.

This chain links TRBV10-3 with TRBJ2-7; 10 nucleotides line up with TRBD1. Germline values: CDR1 ENHRY, CDR2 SYGVKD. Trimming took 0 bases from V and 4 from J; bases not matched to a gene: 6. The CDR3 is made up of 16 amino acids. The CDR3 DNA sequence: TGTGCCATCAGTGAGTCGCGGGGGACAGGGGCGTACGAGCAGTACTTC. It encodes CAISESRGTGAYEQYF.

The gene calls are TRBV7-9 and TRBJ2-2, with 7 bases fitting TRBD1. This CDR3 has 18 residues. The ends lost 3 bases at V and 0 bases at J; junction bases unmatched: 10. Germline V gene sequence: CDR1 SEHNR, CDR2 FQNEAQ (reference sequence). DNA of the CDR3: TGTGCCAGCAGCTTGGCCACAGGGGTCCTTCCGAACACCGGGGAGCTGTTTTTT. Translated: CASSLATGVLPNTGELFF. Full variable domain (outside the CDR3, taken from reference TRBV7-9 and TRBJ2-2): DTGVSQNPRHKITKRGQNVTFRCDPISEHNRLYWYRQTLGQGPEFLTYFQNEAQLEKSRLLSDRFSAERPKGSFSTLEIQRTEQGDSAMYLCASSLATGVLPNTGELFFGEGSRLTVL.

This sequence joins TRBV19 and TRBJ1-5; 10 bases match TRBD1. The germline V gene has CDR1 LNHDA and CDR2 SQIVND (reference sequence). V lost 4 bases to trimming and J lost 4 bases; unmatched junction nucleotides: 7. This CDR3 is 16 amino acids long. In DNA form, the CDR3 reads TGTGCCAGTAGTACACATGAGGGACAGGGGAATCAGCCCCAGCATTTT. Protein product: CASSTHEGQGNQPQHF. The whole variable domain, filled in from reference TRBV19 and TRBJ1-5, reads DGGITQSPKYLFRKEGQNVTLSCEQNLNHDAMYWYRQDPGQGLRLIYYSQIVNDFQKGDIAEGYSVSREKKESFPLTVTSAQKNPTAFYLCASSTHEGQGNQPQHFGDGTRLSIL.

The chain combines TRBV30 with TRBJ1-1; 10 bases are a match to TRBD1. The CDR3 extends over 14 amino acids. Germline CDR1 is GTSNPN and CDR2 is SVGIG (reference sequence). V trimming: 5 bases; J trimming: 3 bases; junction bases outside the gene matches: 6. CDR3 DNA sequence: TGTGCCTGGGACAGGGGGCCCGGGGACACTGAAGCTTTCTTT. Its translation: CAWDRGPGDTEAFF.

This clone was picked up a small number of times. The V and J genes are TRBV15 and TRBJ2-5, with TRBD1 matching over 11 bases. Germline trimming cut 3 bases from V and 5 bases from J; bases unmatched to any gene: 2. The CDR3 has 14 amino acids. Germline-derived CDR1 and CDR2 are LNHNV and YYDKDF (reference sequence). DNA of the CDR3: TGTGCCACCAGCAGGGACAGGGGGCAGGAGACCCAGTACTTC. Protein: CATSRDRGQETQYF.

This clone was detected once. J is TRBJ2-5 and V is TRBV6-6; TRBD1 might be the D (5 bases). The CDR3 loop spans 12 amino acids. Germline V gene data show CDR1 as MNHNY and CDR2 as SVGAGI (reference sequence). V was pared by 7 bases and J by 4 bases, with 10 bases between. CDR3: CASTQGTETQYF. The DNA of the CDR3 is TGTGCCAGCACCCAGGGTACAGAGACCCAGTACTTC.

The chain recombines TRBV5-4 with TRBJ2-5; possible D gene TRBD1, 6 bases. With 5 bases removed from V and 5 bases from J, the gap between germline ends came to 19 bases. CDR3 length: 15 residues. Germline CDR1 and CDR2: SGHNT and YYREEE (reference sequence). As DNA, the CDR3 is TGTGCCAGCAGTTTACAGGGATTGGGGGACGAGACCCAGTACTTC. It translates to CASSLQGLGDETQYF.

Notes on this clone: The junction departs from germline at one end; a sequencing error may be responsible. V is TRBV7-9 and J is TRBJ1-1; the match to TRBD1 covers 7 bases. Germline CDR1 reads SEHNR; CDR2 reads FQNEAQ (reference sequence). This CDR3 comprises 16 residues. The CDR3 bases are TGTTCCAGCAGCAAACAGGGGCCGCTCATGAACACTGAAGCTTTCTTT. Its translation: CSSSKQGPLMNTEAFF.

This sequence joins TRBV10-2 and TRBJ1-1, with 7 bases identical to TRBD1. The germline V gene encodes CDR1 WSHSY and CDR2 SAAADI. After removal of 6 bases from V and 0 bases from J, the junction contained 1 base not matched to a gene. The CDR3 consists of 13 residues. CDR3 loop: CASRTGLNTEAFF. The DNA of the CDR3 is TGCGCCAGCAGGACAGGGCTGAACACTGAAGCTTTCTTT.

The genes are TRBV28 and TRBJ2-3; no clear D gene. Germline V CDR1 and CDR2: MDHEN, SYDVKM. Trimming removed 6 bases at V and 3 bases at J, with 7 bases between. This CDR3 contains 12 residues. The CDR3 protein is CASSPMTDTQYF. In nucleotides, the CDR3 is TGTGCCAGCAGCCCCATGACAGATACGCAGTATTTT. Filled out from reference TRBV28 and TRBJ2-3, the complete variable domain reads DVKVTQSSRYLVKRTGEKVFLECVQDMDHENMFWYRQDPGLGLRLIYFSYDVKMKEKGDIPEGYSVSREKKERFSLILESASTNQTSMYLCASSPMTDTQYFGPGTRLTVL.

This clone was seen only a few times. The chain recombines TRBV28 with TRBJ1-1; D is ambiguous. CDR1 and CDR2 (germline): MDHEN, SYDVKM. The germline V and J ends were trimmed by 2 bases and 1 base, with 5 bases remaining between them. This CDR3 has 13 amino acids. The CDR3 DNA reads TGTGCCAGCAGTTTACTATCGAACACTGAAGCTTTCTTT. Translating it yields CASSLLSNTEAFF.

This chain links TRBV18 with TRBJ2-5, with 9 bases identical to TRBD1. Per germline, CDR1 KGHSH and CDR2 LQKENI. V gave up 3 bases and J gave up 4 bases; unmatched junction bases: 6. The CDR3 sequence is 15 residues long. This chain's CDR3 is CASSPQPTGGETQYF. In DNA form, the CDR3 reads TGTGCCAGCTCACCCCAACCGACAGGGGGAGAGACCCAGTACTTC. Variable domain in full (rest from reference TRBV18 and TRBJ2-5): NAGVMQNPRHLVRRRGQEARLRCSPMKGHSHVYWYRQLPEEGLKFMVYLQKENIIDESGMPKERFSAEFPKEGPSILRIQQVVRGDSAAYFCASSPQPTGGETQYFGPGTRLLVL.

The rearrangement uses TRBV13 and TRBJ2-1; D perhaps matches TRBD2 (6 bases). The CDR3 length is 12 residues. Trimming took off 4 bases at V and 12 bases at J, with 13 bases between the two ends. Germline CDR1 and CDR2: PRHDT and FYEKMQ (reference sequence). CDR3: CASSSTSPGQFF. The CDR3 bases are TGTGCCAGCAGCTCAACTAGCCCCGGGCAGTTCTTC.

The J gene is TRBJ1-2, the V gene TRBV7-9; 8 bases are shared with TRBD1. Germline V gene data show CDR1 as SEHNR and CDR2 as FQNEAQ (reference sequence). The CDR3 has 11 amino acids. The junction had 4 bases not matched to a gene; V was cut back by 10 bases and J by 6 bases. The DNA for the CDR3 is TGTGCCAATCAGGACAGGGATGGCTACACCTTC. Amino acid sequence: CANQDRDGYTF.

This chain links TRBV7-9 with TRBJ2-1; D remains ambiguous. Germline V gene sequence: CDR1 SEHNR, CDR2 FQNEAQ (reference sequence). This CDR3 spans 13 amino acids. V dropped 4 bases and J dropped 5 bases, with 9 bases sitting between them. CDR3 in DNA: TGTGCCAGCAGCTCGCGTGGAGACAATGAGCAGTTCTTC. Encoded protein: CASSSRGDNEQFF.

The chain is built from TRBV9 and TRBJ2-7; TRBD1 matches at 7 bases. V shed 3 bases, J shed 3 bases, and the junction held 6 bases outside the gene matches. CDR3 length: 14 residues. Germline assignment: CDR1 SGDLS and CDR2 YYNGEE. The CDR3 region is CASSAGQAHYEQYF. CDR3 nucleotides: TGTGCCAGCAGCGCAGGACAGGCGCACTACGAGCAGTACTTC.

This clone has just a few counts. This chain uses TRBV18 with TRBJ2-6; D may be TRBD1 (6 bases). Germline V gives CDR1 KGHSH, CDR2 LQKENI. V was trimmed by 2 bases and J by 2 bases, leaving 10 bases between them. The CDR3 runs 16 residues. CDR3 bases: TGTGCCAGCTCACCAATTACAGGGCCTGGGGCCAACGTCCTGACTTTC. This translates into CASSPITGPGANVLTF.

This rearrangement joins TRBV4-1 to TRBJ1-1; D remains ambiguous. The germline V gene encodes CDR1 MGHRA and CDR2 YSYEKL. Trimming stripped 1 base from V and 4 bases from J, with 4 bases between. CDR3 size: 12 residues. The CDR3: CASSQAGTEAFF. The CDR3 nucleotides read TGCGCCAGCAGCCAAGCCGGCACTGAAGCTTTCTTT.

The V gene is TRBV9, the J gene TRBJ1-1; D is possibly TRBD1 (6 bases). V lost 3 bases and J lost 1, with 13 bases in between. The CDR3 totals 15 residues. Per the germline V gene, CDR1 is SGDLS and CDR2 is YYNGEE. The DNA for the CDR3 is TGTGCCAGCAGCGCAGAGAACAGGGAGAACACTGAAGCTTTCTTT. Translating gives CASSAENRENTEAFF.

CDR3 loop: CASSLRTSGREQYF. In DNA form, the CDR3 reads TGTGCCAGCAGTCTCCGGACGAGCGGGCGCGAGCAGTACTTC. The chain carries TRBV27 and TRBJ2-7; TRBD2 might be the D (6 bases). V was trimmed by 5 bases and J by 6 bases, leaving 17 bases between them. Germline values: CDR1 MNHEY, CDR2 SMNVEV (reference sequence). The CDR3 is 14 amino acids.

The chain uses TRBV27 and TRBJ2-5; 12 bases line up with TRBD2. V gave up 7 bases and J gave up 1 base; unmatched junction bases: 10. The CDR3 extends over 17 amino acids. Germline-derived CDR1 and CDR2 are MNHEY and SMNVEV (reference sequence). CDR3 sequence (DNA): TGTGCCAGCACACCTCGGGCTAGCGGGAGGGGCCAAGAGACCCAGTACTTC. Its protein is CASTPRASGRGQETQYF.

The chain uses TRBV10-2 and TRBJ2-6, with 7 nucleotides matching TRBD1. CDR3 length: 16 residues. The V gene's germline CDR1 is WSHSY and CDR2 SAAADI. J was trimmed by 2 bases and V by 5 bases; bases with no gene match: 6. The chain's CDR3 is CASSTGARAGANVLTF. The CDR3 nucleotides are TGCGCCAGCAGTACAGGGGCCCGGGCTGGGGCCAACGTCCTGACTTTC.

The chain joins TRBV5-6 to TRBJ2-5; 8 nucleotides align to TRBD2. The CDR3 has 15 residues. The V and J ends lost 4 bases and 2 bases, in that order; junction bases with no gene match: 7. Germline CDR1 and CDR2: SGHDT and YYEEEE. CDR3 protein: CASSLLAGQQETQYF. CDR3 DNA: TGTGCCAGCAGCCTTCTAGCGGGTCAACAAGAGACCCAGTACTTC.

V is TRBV11-2 and J is TRBJ2-6; TRBD1 might be the D (5 bases). Looked up from germline, CDR1 is SGHAT and CDR2 is FQNNGV. V was pared by 3 bases and J by 1 base, with 13 bases between. This CDR3 region has 17 residues. This CDR3 reads CASSFTGVSSGANVLTF. DNA for the CDR3: TGTGCCAGCAGCTTCACAGGAGTATCATCTGGGGCCAACGTCCTGACTTTC.

This chain joins TRBV10-3 and TRBJ2-7; 10 bases map to TRBD2. This CDR3 has 15 residues. Per germline, CDR1 ENHRY and CDR2 SYGVKD. V was pared by 2 bases and J by 3 bases, with 4 bases of the junction left unmatched. This CDR3 reads CAISEGLAGVYEQYF. The CDR3 DNA reads TGTGCCATCAGTGAGGGTCTAGCGGGGGTCTACGAGCAGTACTTC.

Concerning this clone: Distinct nucleotide sequences in the sample also encode this CDR3. J is TRBJ1-1 and V is TRBV25-1; TRBD1 might be the D (5 bases). Trimming took 8 bases from V and 5 from J, leaving 12 bases between them. Germline loops: CDR1 MGHDK, CDR2 SYGVNS. This CDR3 has 12 residues. This CDR3 reads CASSPQGTEAFF. In nucleotides, the CDR3 is TGTGCCAGCTCACCTCAGGGAACTGAAGCTTTCTTT. Looking up the rest from reference TRBV25-1 and TRBJ1-1 gives the full variable domain: EADIYQTPRYLVIGTGKKITLECSQTMGHDKMYWYQQDPGMELHLIHYSYGVNSTEKGDLSSESTVSRIRTEHFPLTLESARPSHTSQYLCASSPQGTEAFFGQGTRLTVV.

The rearrangement joins TRBV2 to TRBJ2-3, with 7 bases matching TRBD2. With V trimmed by 7 bases and J by 0 bases, 1 base remained unmatched. Germline CDR1 reads SNHLY; CDR2 reads FYNNEI. The CDR3 covers 13 residues. CDR3 sequence reads: CASKRGSTDTQYF. CDR3 DNA sequence: TGTGCCAGCAAGCGGGGCAGCACAGATACGCAGTATTTT. The full variable domain, in which reference TRBV2 and TRBJ2-3 provide the parts outside the CDR3, is EPEVTQTPSHQVTQMGQEVILRCVPISNHLYFYWYRQILGQKVEFLVSFYNNEISEKSEIFDDQFSVERPDGSNFTLKIRSTKLEDSAMYFCASKRGSTDTQYFGPGTRLTVL.